This T cell receptor beta chain originates from a study of tumor and adjacent non-tumor tissue in lung cancer. Study-level information: Each sample yielded roughly 4 million productive TCRbeta reads on average. The study, taken as a whole, reports: TCR diversity was significantly greater in tumor than normal lung tissue.

The library came from three nested PCR rounds adapted from ARM-PCR protocols. TCRdb fed the multiplex PCR reads into MiXCR, producing one record per CDR3 protein. The sample lists almost 75,000 distinct CDR3 sequences; less than 75% were seen once. Comment on this clonotype: Its specificity is not known. One junction end does not reproduce the germline sequence, and a read error may be involved.

The CDR3 is 14 amino acids. Germline V gives CDR1 DFQATT, CDR2 SNEGSKA (reference sequence). This sample's RNA came from whole unsorted tissue. The normal lung tissue was taken more than 3 cm from the tumor edge. This chain connects TRBV20-1 to TRBJ2-1, with D possibly TRBD1 on 5 matching bases. This receptor was identified in a woman in her forties or fifties with non-small cell lung cancer. The source material was distant non-tumor lung tissue. DNA of the CDR3: TGCAGTGTTAGCCCCGACAGCTCCTACAATGAGCACTTCTTC. As protein: CSVSPDSSYNEHFF.